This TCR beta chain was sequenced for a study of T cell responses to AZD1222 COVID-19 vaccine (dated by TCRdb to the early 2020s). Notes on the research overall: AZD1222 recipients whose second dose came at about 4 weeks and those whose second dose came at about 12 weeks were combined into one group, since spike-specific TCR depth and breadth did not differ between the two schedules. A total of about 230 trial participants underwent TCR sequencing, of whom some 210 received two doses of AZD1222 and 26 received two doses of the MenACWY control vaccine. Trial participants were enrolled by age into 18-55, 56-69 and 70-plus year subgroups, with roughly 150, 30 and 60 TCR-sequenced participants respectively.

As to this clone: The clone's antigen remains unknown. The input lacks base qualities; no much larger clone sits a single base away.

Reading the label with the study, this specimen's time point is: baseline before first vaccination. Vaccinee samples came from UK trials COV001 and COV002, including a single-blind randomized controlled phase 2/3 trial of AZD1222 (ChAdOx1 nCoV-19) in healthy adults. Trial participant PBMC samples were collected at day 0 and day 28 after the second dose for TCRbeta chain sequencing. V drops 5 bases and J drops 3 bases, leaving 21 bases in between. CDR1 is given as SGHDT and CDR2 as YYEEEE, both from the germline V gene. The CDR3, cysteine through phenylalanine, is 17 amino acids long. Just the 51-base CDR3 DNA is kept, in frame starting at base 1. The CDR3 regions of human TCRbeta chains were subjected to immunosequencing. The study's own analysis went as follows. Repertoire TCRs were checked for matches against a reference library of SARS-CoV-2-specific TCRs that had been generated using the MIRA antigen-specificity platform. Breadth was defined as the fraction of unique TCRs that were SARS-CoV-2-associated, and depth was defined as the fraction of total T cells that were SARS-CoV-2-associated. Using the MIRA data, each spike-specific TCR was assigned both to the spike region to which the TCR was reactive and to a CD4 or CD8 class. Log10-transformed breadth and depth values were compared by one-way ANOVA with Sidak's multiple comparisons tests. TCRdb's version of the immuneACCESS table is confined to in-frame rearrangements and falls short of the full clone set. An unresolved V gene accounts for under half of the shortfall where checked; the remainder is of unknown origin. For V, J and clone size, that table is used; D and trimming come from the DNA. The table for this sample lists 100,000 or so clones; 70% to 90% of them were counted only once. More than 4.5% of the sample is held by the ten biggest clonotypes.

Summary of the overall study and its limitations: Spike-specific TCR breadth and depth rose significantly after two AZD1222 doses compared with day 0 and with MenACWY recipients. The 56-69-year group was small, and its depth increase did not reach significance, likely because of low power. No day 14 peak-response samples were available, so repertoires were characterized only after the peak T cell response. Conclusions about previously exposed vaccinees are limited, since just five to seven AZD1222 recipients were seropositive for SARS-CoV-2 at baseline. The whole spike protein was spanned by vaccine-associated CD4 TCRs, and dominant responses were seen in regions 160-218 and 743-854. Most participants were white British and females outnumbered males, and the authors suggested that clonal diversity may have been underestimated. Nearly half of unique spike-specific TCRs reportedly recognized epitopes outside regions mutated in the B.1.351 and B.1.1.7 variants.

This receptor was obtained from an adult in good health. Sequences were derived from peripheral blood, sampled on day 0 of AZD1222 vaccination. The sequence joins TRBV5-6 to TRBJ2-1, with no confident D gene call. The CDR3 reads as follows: CASSSLGSSHNYNEQFF. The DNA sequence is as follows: TGTGCCAGCAGTAGCCTAGGTTCTTCTCACAACTACAATGAGCAGTTCTTC.